This T cell receptor beta chain was sequenced in a study of post-analysis software for immune sequencing data. Whole-study findings and limits: Pronounced co-clustering by F measure was evident among identically batched samples. Patients with multiple sclerosis recorded significantly lower normalized Chao1 diversity than controls, the study found.

Only a few counts were recorded for this clonotype. Its antigen is undetermined. Sequencing libraries made from TCR beta cDNA carried unique molecular identifiers. TCRdb called the PCR reads again in MiXCR, with one record for every CDR3 protein. This sample carries roughly 800,000 distinct CDR3 sequences, 30% of them seen once, and the ten largest clones take around 0.55%. The receptor was derived from a girl under 18 with multiple sclerosis. Sequencing used blood.

The DNA for the CDR3 is TGTGCCATCAGTGGGCAGAATCAGCCCCAGCATTTT. Protein: CAISGQNQPQHF. The chain is built from TRBV10-3 and TRBJ1-5; D gene unclear. The CDR3 covers 12 residues. Germline V gives CDR1 ENHRY, CDR2 SYGVKD. Trimming shortened V by 4 bases and J by 4 bases, and 5 bases separated the two germline ends.